These T cell receptor beta chains were read from a single sample in a study of shared clonotypes between healthy human individuals. Some clones are missing from TCRdb's copy, which holds only in-frame ones; the method was immunoSEQ multiplex PCR. Here the sample spans hundreds of thousands of clones, roughly 96% being singletons. Material: naive CD8+ T cells sorted from blood. These receptors were collected from a woman aged 25 to 39 in good health. Each CDR3 is given with its conserved first and last residue. A D gene is named only where the DNA matches it firmly.

V gene,D gene,J gene,CDR3 protein,CDR3 DNA
TRBV27,.,TRBJ1-5,CASRGFSSNQPQHF,TGTGCCAGCAGGGGGTTTTCGAGCAATCAGCCCCAGCATTTT
TRBV4-1,TRBD1,TRBJ2-5,CASSQEGGASQETQYF,TGCGCCAGCAGCCAAGAAGGGGGCGCTTCCCAAGAGACCCAGTACTTC
TRBV27,TRBD1,TRBJ2-1,CASSPGQGATYNEQFF,TGTGCCAGCAGTCCCGGACAGGGGGCGACCTACAATGAGCAGTTCTTC
TRBV2,.,TRBJ1-4,CASSAQEWGNEKLFF,TGTGCCAGCAGTGCCCAGGAGTGGGGCAATGAAAAACTGTTTTTT
TRBV28,.,TRBJ1-4,CASSLGASRGEKLFF,TGTGCCAGCAGTTTAGGAGCCAGCCGAGGTGAAAAACTGTTTTTT
TRBV27,TRBD1,TRBJ2-7,CASSFGTGYEQYF,TGTGCCAGCAGTTTCGGGACAGGGTACGAGCAGTACTTC
TRBV27,.,TRBJ2-6,CASSVRGANVLTF,TGTGCCAGCAGTGTAAGGGGGGCCAACGTCCTGACTTTC
TRBV5-1,TRBD2,TRBJ2-5,CASSFFGRAGETQYF,TGCGCCAGCAGTTTTTTCGGGAGGGCCGGAGAGACCCAGTACTTC
TRBV9,.,TRBJ1-3,CASSEDDRGSGNTIYF,TGTGCCAGCAGCGAAGATGACAGAGGCTCTGGAAACACCATATATTTT
TRBV5-6,TRBD2,TRBJ2-1,CASSLGLAGRDEQFF,TGTGCCAGCAGCTTGGGACTAGCGGGGCGAGATGAGCAGTTCTTC
TRBV6-5,.,TRBJ2-1,CASSYPTMNEQFF,TGTGCCAGCAGTTACCCCACTATGAATGAGCAGTTCTTC
TRBV15,TRBD1,TRBJ1-2,CATSRDRPNYGYTF,TGTGCCACCAGTAGGGACAGACCAAACTATGGCTACACCTTC
TRBV7-9,TRBD2,TRBJ2-7,CASSFQGLAVVGSYEQYF,TGTGCCAGCAGCTTCCAGGGACTAGCGGTCGTAGGGTCCTACGAGCAGTACTTC
TRBV7-8,.,TRBJ2-7,CASSPSSNRYEQYF,TGTGCCAGCAGCCCCTCTTCCAATCGTTACGAGCAGTACTTC
TRBV7-8,TRBD2,TRBJ2-3,CASSSYLGEAGSTDTQYF,TGTGCCAGCAGCTCCTACCTCGGCGAAGCGGGAAGCACAGATACGCAGTATTTT
TRBV5-6,TRBD1,TRBJ1-2,CASSLEGAGSYGYTF,TGTGCCAGCAGCTTGGAGGGGGCAGGCTCCTATGGCTACACCTTC
TRBV13,.,TRBJ1-2,CASSIRSQRTQGYTF,TGTGCCAGCAGCATCCGGTCCCAGAGGACGCAGGGCTACACCTTC
TRBV7-6,TRBD2,TRBJ2-1,CASSLGSGRALDYNEQFF,TGTGCCAGCAGCTTAGGTAGCGGGAGGGCCCTCGACTACAATGAGCAGTTCTTC